The T cell receptor beta chain under discussion was sequenced for a study of T cell responses to AZD1222 COVID-19 vaccine. Study findings and constraints: A reported finding is that nearly half of spike-specific TCRs target unmutated variant regions. Only 5 or 6 people who got AZD1222 tested seropositive at baseline. Scientists sampled the repertoires only once the peak T cell response had passed.

Per germline, CDR1 SGHAT and CDR2 FQNNGV. The CDR3 length is 15 residues. With 1 base removed from V and 0 bases from J, the gap between germline ends came to 7 bases. About this clone: What it recognizes is unknown.

The repertoire was sequenced with immunoSEQ multiplex PCR; TCRdb's copy has only in-frame clones and lacks some. The data show approximately 100,000 clones, with more than 85% seen just once and around 1.2% held by the top ten. Sample: peripheral blood, taken on day 0 of AZD1222 vaccination. The sequence came from an adult in good health. The chain joins TRBV11-2 to TRBJ1-3, with D tentatively TRBD1 (6 bases). The CDR3 nucleotides are TGTGCCAGCAGCTTAGTGGACAGCTCTGGAAACACCATATATTTT. Translating it yields CASSLVDSSGNTIYF.